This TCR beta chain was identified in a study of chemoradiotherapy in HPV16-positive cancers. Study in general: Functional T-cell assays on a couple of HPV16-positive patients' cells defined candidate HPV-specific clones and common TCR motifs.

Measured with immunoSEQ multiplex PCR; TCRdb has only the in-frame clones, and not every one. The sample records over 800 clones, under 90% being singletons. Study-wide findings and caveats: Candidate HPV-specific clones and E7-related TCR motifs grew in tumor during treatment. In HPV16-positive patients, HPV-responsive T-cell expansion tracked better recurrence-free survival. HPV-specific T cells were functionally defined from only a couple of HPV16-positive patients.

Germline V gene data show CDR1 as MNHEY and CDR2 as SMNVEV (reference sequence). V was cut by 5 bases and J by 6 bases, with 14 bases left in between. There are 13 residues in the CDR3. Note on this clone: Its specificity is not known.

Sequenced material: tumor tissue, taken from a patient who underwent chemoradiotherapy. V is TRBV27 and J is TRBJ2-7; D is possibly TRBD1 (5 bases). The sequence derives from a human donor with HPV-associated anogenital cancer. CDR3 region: CASSPHLRGEQYF. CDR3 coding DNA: TGTGCCAGCAGTCCCCACTTAAGGGGCGAGCAGTACTTC.